The clone carrying this T cell receptor (beta chain) was detected a few times. Its antigen is as yet unknown. The sample originates from a study of beta chain features in type 1 diabetes. Study-wide points: Patients with type 1 diabetes carried fewer insertions and had more deletions at their VDJ junctions. Compared to healthy donors, patients appeared to have naive, central memory and Treg TCRB repertoires that were more alike.

V shed 6 bases, J shed 8 bases, and the junction held 8 bases outside the gene matches. Germline-derived CDR1 and CDR2 are SEHNR and FQNEAQ (reference sequence). This CDR3 contains 15 residues. The authors reverse transcribed all of the isolated RNA, so sequencing captured expressed TCRB transcripts. Sequencing used immunoSEQ multiplex PCR; TCRdb keeps in-frame clones, though not all of them. The data hold 400,000 to 600,000 clones, with over 25% observed a single time. Once sorted, every population was more than 98% pure. The clonotype was recovered from a man aged 18 to 30 in good health. The chain is built from TRBV7-9 and TRBJ2-1; 12 bases are shared with TRBD1. Sequencing input: naive CD4+ T cells from blood. The CDR3 DNA sequence: TGTGCCAGCAGACCTAAGGGGACAGGGGGCGATGAGCAGTTCTTC. Protein sequence: CASRPKGTGGDEQFF.